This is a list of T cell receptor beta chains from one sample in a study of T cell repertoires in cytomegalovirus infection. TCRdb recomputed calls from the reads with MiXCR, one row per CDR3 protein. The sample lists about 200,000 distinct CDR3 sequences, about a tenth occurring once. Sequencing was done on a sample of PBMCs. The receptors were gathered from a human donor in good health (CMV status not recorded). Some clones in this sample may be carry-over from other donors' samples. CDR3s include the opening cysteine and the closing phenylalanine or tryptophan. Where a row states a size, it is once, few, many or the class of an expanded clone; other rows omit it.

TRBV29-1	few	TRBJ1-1	CSVRRWNTEAFF
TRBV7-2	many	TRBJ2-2	CASSLAGAGELFF
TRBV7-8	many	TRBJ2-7	CASSSGQYYEQYF
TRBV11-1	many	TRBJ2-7	CASSGGGPRLDEQYF
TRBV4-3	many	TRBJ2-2	CASSQGSLNTGELFF
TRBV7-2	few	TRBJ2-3	CASSPPLGAGGTDTQYF
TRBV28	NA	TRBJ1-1	CASRLGRRGTEAFF
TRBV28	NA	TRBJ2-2	CASSLPPNSELFF
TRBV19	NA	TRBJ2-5	CASRKTSQETQYF
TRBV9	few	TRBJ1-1	CASSPLSTGFTEAFF
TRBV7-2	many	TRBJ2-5	CASSLGRGGGTQYF
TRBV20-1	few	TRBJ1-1	CSANTGGGNTEAFF
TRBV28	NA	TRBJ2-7	CASSFNVPYEQYF
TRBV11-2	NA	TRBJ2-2	CASSLVFSGAAVNTGELFF
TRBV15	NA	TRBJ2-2	CATSRPLSMGSGELFF
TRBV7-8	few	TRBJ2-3	CASSLGFGEDTQYF
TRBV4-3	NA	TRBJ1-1	CASSQDGWGGTEAFF
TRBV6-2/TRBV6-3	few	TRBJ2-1	CASRTGLAVHNEQFF
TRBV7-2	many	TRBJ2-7	CASSLSGGSTYEQYF
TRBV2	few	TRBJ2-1	CASRDGTLNEQFF
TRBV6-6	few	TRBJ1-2	CASTSSLVYGYTF
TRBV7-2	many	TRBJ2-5	CASSPLPGLAANQETQYF
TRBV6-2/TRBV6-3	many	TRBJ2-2	CASRDGELFF
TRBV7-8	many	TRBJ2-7	CASSQRGSYEQYF
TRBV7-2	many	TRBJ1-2	CASSPSGGQGPPRNGYTF
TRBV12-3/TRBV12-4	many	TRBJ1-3	CASDSPLFPGSGNTIYF
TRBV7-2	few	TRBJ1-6	CASSLAVSSYNSPLHF
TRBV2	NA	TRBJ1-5	CASKAASNQPQHF
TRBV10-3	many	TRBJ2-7	CAMPKDRAGWEQYF
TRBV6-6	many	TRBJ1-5	CASSYVGGSNQPQHF
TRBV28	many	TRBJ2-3	CASSTGNTDTQYF
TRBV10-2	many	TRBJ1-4	CASSETGAEKLFF
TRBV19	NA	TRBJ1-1	CASSAYAGTGGTVAFF
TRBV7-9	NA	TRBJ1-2	CASSFSTDGYTF
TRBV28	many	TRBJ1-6	CASRSPTGNYNSPLHF
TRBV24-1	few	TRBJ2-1	CATSDPGGSYNEQFF
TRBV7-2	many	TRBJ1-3	CASSYSGQSGNTIYF
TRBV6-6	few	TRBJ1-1	CASSYAGREAFF
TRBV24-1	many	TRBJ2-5	CATSDSAGETQYF
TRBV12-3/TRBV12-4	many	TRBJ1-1	CASTVSGKAEAFF
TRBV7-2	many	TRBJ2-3	CASSLRSGGGQDTQYF
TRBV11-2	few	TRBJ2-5	CASSLESGRGKETQYF
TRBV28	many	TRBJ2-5	CASSFRGGAGETQYF
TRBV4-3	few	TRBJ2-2	CASSQDQGLAGFTGELFF
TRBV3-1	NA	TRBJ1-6	CASSPGLAGNSPLHF
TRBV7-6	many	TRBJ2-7	CASSSRTGLGYEQYF
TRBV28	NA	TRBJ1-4	CASSLTGQGDEKLFF